This T cell receptor (beta chain) is drawn from a study of T cell repertoires in ileal Crohn's disease. Study-wide background: About half received postoperative treatment, about a dozen with thiopurines and around 18 anti-TNF. Study-level findings and limits: Every patient over 26.8% clonality showed endoscopic recurrence.

Each sample's TCRB immunosequencing used roughly 500 nanograms of biopsy DNA. The data were produced by immunoSEQ multiplex PCR, yet TCRdb's version contains in-frame clones alone and is incomplete. Found here are approximately 13,000 clones, 80% to 85% of them singletons; the top ten hold under 6.5%. This clone was seen once. As yet, its antigen is unknown. The CDR3 sequence is 15 residues long. CDR1 is MNHEY, CDR2 SMNVEV, per germline (reference sequence). Between the trimmed V and J ends, which lost 7 bases and 1 base, there was a span of 14 bases. The sequenced sample was ileal tissue. The gene calls are TRBV27 and TRBJ1-5, with D perhaps matching TRBD1 (6 bases). This clonotype originated in an adult with Crohn's disease. CDR3 DNA sequence: TGTGCCAGCACTCGTTGGGGGGGCAGCAATCAGCCCCAGCATTTT. Translating it yields CASTRWGGSNQPQHF.